The clone carrying this TCR beta chain was recorded at least ten times. These data are taken from a study of Graves' ophthalmopathy and Graves' hyperthyroidism. The V gene's germline CDR1 is MNHNS and CDR2 SASEGT. V shed 6 bases and J 3 bases; nucleotides not matched to a gene: 1. The CDR3 contains 15 residues. Scientists amplified the TCR beta CDR3 regions from RNA transcripts. RT-PCR in the first round used HTBI primers; a second-round multiplex PCR followed. TCRdb re-analysed the multiplex PCR reads in MiXCR, keeping a single row per CDR3 protein. The data contain about 210,000 distinct CDR3 sequences, just under 30% of them singletons. The evidence that diagnosis relied on was clinical symptoms, serum thyroxine, TRAb, thyroid ultrasound and orbital computed tomography.

The source is a man aged 45-60 years with Graves' ophthalmopathy. Sequences were obtained from peripheral blood. The chain joins TRBV6-1 to TRBJ2-3; TRBD2 agrees at 15 bases. The CDR3 DNA reads as TGTGCCAGCAGGGGGACTAGCGGGAGGACAGATACGCAGTATTTT. Amino acid sequence: CASRGTSGRTDTQYF.